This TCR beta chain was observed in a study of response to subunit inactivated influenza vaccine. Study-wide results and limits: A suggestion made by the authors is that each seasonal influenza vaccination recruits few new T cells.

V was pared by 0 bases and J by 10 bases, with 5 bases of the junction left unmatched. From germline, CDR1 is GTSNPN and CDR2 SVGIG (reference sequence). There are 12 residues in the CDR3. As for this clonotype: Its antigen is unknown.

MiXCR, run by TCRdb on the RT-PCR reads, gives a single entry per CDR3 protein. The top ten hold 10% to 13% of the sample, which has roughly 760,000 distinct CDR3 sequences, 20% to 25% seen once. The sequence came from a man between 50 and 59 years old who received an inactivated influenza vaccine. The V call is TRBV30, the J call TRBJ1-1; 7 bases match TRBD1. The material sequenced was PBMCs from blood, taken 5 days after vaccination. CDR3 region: CAWSVRSGGAFF. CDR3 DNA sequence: TGTGCCTGGAGTGTACGATCAGGGGGAGCTTTCTTT.